This TCR beta chain was recovered during a study of T cell repertoires in cytomegalovirus infection. TCRdb re-derived calls from the reads in MiXCR, one entry per CDR3 protein. This sample yields 680,000 or so distinct CDR3 sequences, of which roughly a third are seen a single time; around 3% belongs to the top ten. The CDR3 consists of 13 residues. The V segment lost 9 bases and the J segment 2 bases; nucleotides outside the gene matches: 3. Germline V gene lookup returns CDR1 MDHEN and CDR2 SYDVKM. In its sample, this clonotype was seen a few times. This chain links TRBV28 with TRBJ2-3; 9 bases line up with TRBD1. Specimen: PBMCs. The receptor was derived from a human donor in good health (CMV status not recorded). Some clones in this sample may be carry-over from other donors' samples. The CDR3 DNA sequence: TGTGCCAGTGGGACAGGGCCCACAGATACGCAGTATTTT. Its protein is CASGTGPTDTQYF.